A single sample is the source of the 22 T cell receptor beta chains below, sequenced in a study of blood T cell repertoires in COVID-19. Produced via immunoSEQ multiplex PCR; TCRdb's table is partial and in-frame only. The table lists around 62,000 clones, about 87% of them singletons. Sequenced material: peripheral blood. The receptors stem from a man between 60 and 75 years old with acute or convalescent COVID-19.

This clone was seen just once. This sequence joins TRBV12-5 and TRBJ1-5; D ambiguous. The CDR3 is made up of 17 amino acids. Trimming removed 5 bases at V and 2 bases at J, with 19 bases between. Germline V gene sequence: CDR1 LGHNT, CDR2 FRNRAP. CDR3: CASGRTEVNAGNQPQHF. The CDR3 bases are TGTGCTAGTGGTAGAACGGAGGTAAACGCTGGCAATCAGCCCCAGCATTTT.

The chain joins TRBV28 to TRBJ2-5; 13 positions agree with TRBD2. Germline V gene sequence: CDR1 MDHEN, CDR2 SYDVKM. This CDR3 comprises 16 residues. V was pared by 6 bases and J by 4 bases, with 8 bases of the junction left unmatched. CDR3 sequence reads: CASRLGTSGVRETQYF. The CDR3 DNA sequence: TGTGCCAGCAGACTAGGGACTAGCGGGGTAAGAGAGACCCAGTACTTC.

This clone was seen only a few times. The rearrangement links TRBV4-2 to TRBJ1-5, with 8 bases lining up with TRBD1. The germline V gene has CDR1 LGHNA and CDR2 YNFKEQ. The CDR3 totals 16 residues. V lost 1 base and J lost 3; bases outside the gene matches: 5. The CDR3 region is CASSQVPTGVNQPQHF. CDR3 sequence (DNA): TGTGCCAGCAGCCAAGTCCCGACAGGGGTCAATCAGCCCCAGCATTTT.

The chain joins TRBV11-3 to TRBJ2-1; possible D gene TRBD1, 5 bases. The CDR3 is 13 amino acids. CDR1 is SGHNT and CDR2 is YENEEA in the germline V gene. Trimming shortened V by 2 bases and J by 10 bases, and 12 bases separated the two germline ends. The CDR3 region is CASSLSLGQEQFF. CDR3 DNA: TGTGCCAGCAGCTTAAGCCTGGGGCAGGAGCAGTTCTTC.

The chain carries TRBV28 and TRBJ2-1; D ambiguous. V dropped 2 bases and J dropped 7 bases, with 6 bases sitting between them. Germline CDR1 and CDR2: MDHEN and SYDVKM. This CDR3 comprises 12 residues. CDR3 in DNA: TGTGCCAGCAGTTTACAGGTGAATGAGCAGTTCTTC. Its translation: CASSLQVNEQFF.

V gene TRBV27 combines with J gene TRBJ2-7; D gene uncertain. V lost 8 bases, J lost 2 bases, and 10 bases lay in between. This CDR3 region has 12 residues. CDR1 and CDR2 from the germline V gene are MNHEY and SMNVEV (reference sequence). The DNA of the CDR3 is TGTGCCAGCCCCGCGCTCGCCTACGAGCAGTACTTC. Translated: CASPALAYEQYF.

This chain uses TRBV4-1 with TRBJ2-3, with TRBD2 identical over 7 bases. Looked up from germline, CDR1 is MGHRA and CDR2 is YSYEKL. The CDR3 covers 17 residues. V dropped 0 bases and J dropped 2; count of bases not matched to a gene: 8. DNA for the CDR3: TGCGCCAGCAGCCAAGATCGGCCTAGCGGATTCACAGATACGCAGTATTTT. This gives the protein CASSQDRPSGFTDTQYF.

This chain joins TRBV24-1 and TRBJ2-1; no clear D. Per germline, CDR1 KGHDR and CDR2 SFDVKD. This CDR3 has 13 amino acids. V lost 5 bases to trimming and J lost 1 base, with 5 bases between them. CDR3 nucleotides: TGTGCCACCAGTGGCCTATCCTACAATGAGCAGTTCTTC. This translates into CATSGLSYNEQFF.

V and J are TRBV19 and TRBJ1-3, with 7 bases identical to TRBD1. The V gene's germline CDR1 is LNHDA and CDR2 SQIVND (reference sequence). The CDR3 runs 16 residues. V lost 9 bases to trimming and J lost 0 bases; unmatched junction nucleotides: 11. DNA for the CDR3: TGTGCCAGCACTCCAGGGGGGATGAGCTCTGGAAACACCATATATTTT. Translated, it gives CASTPGGMSSGNTIYF.

The chain has TRBV30 and TRBJ2-3; D is perhaps TRBD2 (6 bases). The CDR3 runs 14 residues. The germline V gene encodes CDR1 GTSNPN and CDR2 SVGIG (reference sequence). V lost 4 bases and J lost 2, with 13 bases in between. Written as DNA, the CDR3 is TGTGCCTGGAAAGTAGCGGCCCACACAGATACGCAGTATTTT. Translation gives CAWKVAAHTDTQYF. Complete variable domain (other parts from reference TRBV30 and TRBJ2-3): SQTIHQWPATLVQPVGSPLSLECTVEGTSNPNLYWYRQAAGRGLQLLFYSVGIGQISSEVPQNLSASRPQDRQFILSSKKLLLSDSGFYLCAWKVAAHTDTQYFGPGTRLTVL.

In DNA form, the CDR3 reads TGTGCCAGCAGCCCTCCCGGTTATCAGCCCCAGCATTTT. Its translation is CASSPPGYQPQHF. The genes are TRBV28 and TRBJ1-5; no clear D. The CDR3 extends over 13 amino acids. Trimming shortened V by 6 bases and J by 5 bases, and 11 bases separated the two germline ends. Germline V gene lookup returns CDR1 MDHEN and CDR2 SYDVKM.

This rearrangement joins TRBV6-1 to TRBJ1-5; possibly TRBD1 for D (5 bases). Trimming took 4 bases from V and 6 from J, leaving 19 bases between them. CDR1 is MNHNS and CDR2 is SASEGT in the germline V gene. This CDR3 has 16 amino acids. CDR3 nucleotides: TGTGCCAGCAGTGGGTATCCCCAGGGAGGAATTCAGCCCCAGCATTTT. Amino acid sequence: CASSGYPQGGIQPQHF.

The chain links TRBV19 to TRBJ1-2, with D perhaps TRBD1 (6 bases). The CDR3 length is 15 residues. Germline V gene data show CDR1 as LNHDA and CDR2 as SQIVND (reference sequence). V was trimmed by 9 bases and J by 6 bases, leaving 23 bases between them. The CDR3 bases are TGTGCCAGCCAAAAGAACAGGGAGGGGTTGGATGGCTACACCTTC. This codes for CASQKNREGLDGYTF.

This chain uses TRBV19 with TRBJ1-6; TRBD1 agrees at 8 bases. Germline V gene sequence: CDR1 LNHDA, CDR2 SQIVND (reference sequence). The CDR3 is 13 amino acids. The J segment lost 10 bases and the V segment lost 3 bases, leaving 2 bases of the junction unmatched. The CDR3 region has the DNA TGTGCCAGTAGTATGGACAGGGAGTCACCCCTCCACTTT. Translation: CASSMDRESPLHF.

The V call is TRBV30, the J call TRBJ2-5; 10 nucleotides align to TRBD1. Trimming cost V 5 bases and J 1 base; bases outside gene matches: 7. CDR3 length: 15 amino acids. Germline V gene sequence: CDR1 GTSNPN, CDR2 SVGIG (reference sequence). CDR3 coding DNA: TGTGCCTGGTTGACAGGGGGCACCTTCCAAGAGACCCAGTACTTC. As protein: CAWLTGGTFQETQYF.

This chain uses TRBV5-1 with TRBJ1-6; D ambiguous. This CDR3 comprises 13 residues. With 1 base removed from V and 8 bases from J, the gap between germline ends came to 7 bases. Germline-derived CDR1 and CDR2 are SGHRS and YFSETQ. The CDR3 protein is CASSLTADSPLHF. CDR3 in DNA: TGCGCCAGCAGCTTGACAGCTGATTCACCCCTCCACTTT.

The chain carries TRBV18 and TRBJ2-7, with 7 bases that match TRBD1. Trimming at V came to 3 bases and at J to 3 bases, leaving 8 bases not matched to a gene. Germline V lookup: CDR1 KGHSH, CDR2 LQKENI. CDR3 length: 15 amino acids. DNA for the CDR3: TGTGCCAGCTCACCCGCTGACAGGGCGGTCTACGAGCAGTACTTC. Translated, it gives CASSPADRAVYEQYF.

V gene TRBV5-4 combines with J gene TRBJ1-4; the match to TRBD1 covers 7 bases. CDR1 is SGHNT and CDR2 is YYREEE in the germline V gene (reference sequence). V lost 4 bases, J lost 4 bases, and 4 bases stayed unmatched. The CDR3 length is 14 residues. The CDR3 DNA reads TGTGCCAGCAGCCGGGACAGCTTTAATGAAAAACTGTTTTTT. Its translation is CASSRDSFNEKLFF.

The chain has TRBV11-2 and TRBJ2-1, with TRBD2 matching 9 bases. This CDR3 region has 15 residues. Germline values: CDR1 SGHAT, CDR2 FQNNGV. V dropped 1 base and J dropped 6; count of bases not matched to a gene: 4. The CDR3 spells CASSLALAGSNEQFF. CDR3 bases: TGTGCCAGCAGCTTAGCACTAGCGGGCTCCAATGAGCAGTTCTTC. The entire variable domain, with the rest obtained from reference TRBV11-2 and TRBJ2-1, is as follows: EAGVAQSPRYKIIEKRQSVAFWCNPISGHATLYWYQQILGQGPKLLIQFQNNGVVDDSQLPKDRFSAERLKGVDSTLKIQPAKLEDSAVYLCASSLALAGSNEQFFGPGTRLTVL.

The chain links TRBV6-5 to TRBJ2-1; 7 bases match TRBD2. Trimming at V came to 6 bases and at J to 5 bases, leaving 7 bases not matched to a gene. Germline CDR1 MNHEY, CDR2 SVGAGI. The CDR3 spans 14 residues. The CDR3 region is CASSRIGRDNEQFF. Written as DNA, the CDR3 is TGTGCCAGCAGCCGTATAGGGAGGGACAATGAGCAGTTCTTC.

The chain uses TRBV11-3 and TRBJ2-5; 9 bases are a match to TRBD1. Trimming took 5 bases from V and 5 from J; bases not matched to a gene: 3. The length of the CDR3 is 13 residues. CDR1 and CDR2 (germline): SGHNT, YENEEA. The CDR3 is CASSAGTGETQYF. CDR3 nucleotide sequence: TGTGCCAGCAGCGCCGGGACAGGGGAGACCCAGTACTTC. The whole variable domain, remainder taken from reference TRBV11-3 and TRBJ2-5, is EAGVVQSPRYKIIEKKQPVAFWCNPISGHNTLYWYLQNLGQGPELLIRYENEEAVDDSQLPKDRFSAERLKGVDSTLKIQPAELGDSAVYLCASSAGTGETQYFGPGTRLLVL.

The CDR3 nucleotides read TGCGCCAGCAGCCAAAACCGGGACAGCGATCAGCCCCAGCATTTT. This sequence encodes CASSQNRDSDQPQHF. The chain combines TRBV4-1 with TRBJ1-5, with 7 bases that match TRBD1. This CDR3 comprises 15 residues. J gave up 5 bases and V 2 bases, and 6 bases lay outside the gene matches. Germline V lookup: CDR1 MGHRA, CDR2 YSYEKL.